The present T cell receptor (beta chain) was sequenced within a study of spatial heterogeneity in lung cancer. At the level of the study: Fewer alpha-chain than beta-chain sequences were consistently detected.

MiXCR, run by TCRdb on the 5' RACE reads, gives a single entry per CDR3 protein. The table records under 100,000 distinct CDR3 sequences, roughly 9.5% of them present only once. The study, taken as a whole, reports: Expanded tumor TCRs that were ubiquitous appeared in blood more at resection than follow-up.

Ten or more counts support this clonotype. Its antigen is not known. This CDR3 has 14 amino acids. V lost 7 bases to trimming and J lost 4 bases, with 16 bases between them. Germline V gene data show CDR1 as MNHNS and CDR2 as SASEGT. Sample time point: sample taken at primary tumor resection. TCRs were sequenced from unsorted whole RNA of tumor, nontumor lung or PBMC. Patients with untreated early-stage non-small cell lung cancer, numbering 55 to 80, were the donors. The sample here was PBMCs, taken at surgery. The chain links TRBV6-1 to TRBJ1-1; D gene ambiguous. The clonotype comes from a male donor with early-stage non-small cell lung cancer. The CDR3 DNA is TGTGCCAGCAACCCCCCACATGGGTCCACTGAAGCTTTCTTT. As protein: CASNPPHGSTEAFF.